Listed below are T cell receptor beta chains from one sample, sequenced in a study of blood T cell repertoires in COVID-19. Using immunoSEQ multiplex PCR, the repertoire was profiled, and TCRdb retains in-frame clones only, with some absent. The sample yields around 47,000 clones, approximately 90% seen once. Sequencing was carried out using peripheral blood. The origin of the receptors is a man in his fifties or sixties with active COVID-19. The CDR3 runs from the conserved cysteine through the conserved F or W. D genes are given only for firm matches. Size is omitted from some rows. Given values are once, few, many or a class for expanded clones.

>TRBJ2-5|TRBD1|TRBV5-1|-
TGCGCCAGCAGCCCCGGGACAGGAAAATGGGAGACCCAGTACTTC
CASSPGTGKWETQYF
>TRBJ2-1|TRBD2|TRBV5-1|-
TGCGCCAGCAGCTTGGTGGTAGCGGGACTCGATGAGCAGTTCTTC
CASSLVVAGLDEQFF
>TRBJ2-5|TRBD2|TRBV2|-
TGTGCCAGCAGTGAAGGGGGACTAGCGGGACTCCAAGAGACCCAGTACTTC
CASSEGGLAGLQETQYF
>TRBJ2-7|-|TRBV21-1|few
TGTGCCAGCAGCAAAGTTGGTCAGGGAGGCCACGAGCAGTACTTC
CASSKVGQGGHEQYF
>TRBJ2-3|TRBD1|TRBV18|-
TGTGCCAGCTCACCATGGGTACAGGGGAGTGGCACAGATACGCAGTATTTT
CASSPWVQGSGTDTQYF
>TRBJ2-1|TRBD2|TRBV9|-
TGTGCCAGCAGACCTTTTAGCGGGGACCGCTACAATGAGCAGTTCTTC
CASRPFSGDRYNEQFF
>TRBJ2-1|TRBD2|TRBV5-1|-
TGCGCCAGCAGCTGGACTAGCGGGGGGGCGGGCAATGAGCAGTTCTTC
CASSWTSGGAGNEQFF
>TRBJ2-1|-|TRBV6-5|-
TGTGCCAGCAGTCAGGGGGGTAGATCCTACAATGAGCAGTTCTTC
CASSQGGRSYNEQFF
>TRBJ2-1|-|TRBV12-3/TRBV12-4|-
TGTGCCAGCAGTTTCGGTTCACTGAATGAGCAGTTCTTC
CASSFGSLNEQFF
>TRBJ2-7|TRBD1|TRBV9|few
TGTGCCAGCAGCGCGACGGGACAGGGGGCCTACGAGCAGTACTTC
CASSATGQGAYEQYF
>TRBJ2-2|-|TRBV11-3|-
TGTGCCAGCAGAACCGGGGGAAGGTTCAGAACCGGGGAGCTGTTTTTT
CASRTGGRFRTGELFF
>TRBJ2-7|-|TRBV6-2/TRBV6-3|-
TGTGCCAGCAGTTGGAGGCGCCTTGGGCCAGTCGTCTACGAGCAGTACTTC
CASSWRRLGPVVYEQYF
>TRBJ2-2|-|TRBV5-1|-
TGCGCCAGCAGCTTCGGCGGAAACACCGGGGAGCTGTTTTTT
CASSFGGNTGELFF
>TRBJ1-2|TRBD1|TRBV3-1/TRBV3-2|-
TGTGCCAGCACCCTGTCACAGGGGGCTAAGGACTATGGCTACACCTTC
CASTLSQGAKDYGYTF
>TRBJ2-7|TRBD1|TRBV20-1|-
TGCAGTGCTTTACGGACAGGGAAGCAGTACTTC
CSALRTGKQYF
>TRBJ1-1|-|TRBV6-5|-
TGTGCCAGCACGATGGCGAACACTGAAGCTTTCTTT
CASTMANTEAFF
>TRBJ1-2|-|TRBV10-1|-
TGCGCCAGCAGTGATCAGGGGTTTGGTGGCTACACCTTC
CASSDQGFGGYTF
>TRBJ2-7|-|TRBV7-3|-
TGTGCCAGCAGCCCGGAAGCAGGGACATACGAGCAGTACTTC
CASSPEAGTYEQYF
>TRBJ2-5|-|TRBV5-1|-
TGCGCCAGCAGCCCGGGGGAGACCCAGTACTTC
CASSPGETQYF
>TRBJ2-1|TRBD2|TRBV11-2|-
TGTGCCAGCAGGGATAGCGGGGGTAATGAGCAGTTCTTC
CASRDSGGNEQFF
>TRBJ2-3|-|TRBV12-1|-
TGTGCCAGCAGCTTTCCACCGGGACTAGCGGGAGAACAGTCATTCCCAGATACGCAGTATTTT
CASSFPPGLAGEQSFPDTQYF
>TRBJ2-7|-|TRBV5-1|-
TGCGCCAGCAGCTCTGCGAGCTACGAGCAGTACTTC
CASSSASYEQYF
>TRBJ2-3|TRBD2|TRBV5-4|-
TGTGCCAGCAGCGCACTAGCGGGGGGGCCAGATACGCAGTATTTT
CASSALAGGPDTQYF
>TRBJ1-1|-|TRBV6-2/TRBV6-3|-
TGTGCCAGCAGTTACTCGTCTAGAAGGACTGAAGCTTTCTTT
CASSYSSRRTEAFF
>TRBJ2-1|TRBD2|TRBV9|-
TGTGCCAGCAGCGCGAGGACCGGGAGCGGGAGGAGGAATGAGCAGTTCTTC
CASSARTGSGRRNEQFF
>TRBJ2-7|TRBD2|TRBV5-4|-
TGTGCCAGCAGCTTGGGGGGGGGTAGCTCCTACGAGCAGTACTTC
CASSLGGGSSYEQYF
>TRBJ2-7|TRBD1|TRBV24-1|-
TGTGCCACCAGTGATGGGGGACAGGGGCGTGACGAGCAGTACTTC
CATSDGGQGRDEQYF
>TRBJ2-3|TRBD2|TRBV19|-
TGTGCCAGTAGTATAAGCGGGGGGCGCAGCACAGATACGCAGTATTTT
CASSISGGRSTDTQYF
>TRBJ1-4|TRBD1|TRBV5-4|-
TGTGCCAGCAGCTTGGCCCCGACAGGGGAGGAAAAACTGTTTTTT
CASSLAPTGEEKLFF
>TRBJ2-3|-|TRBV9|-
TGTGCCAGCAGCGTATTCGTTGGGGGAGGAGATACGCAGTATTTT
CASSVFVGGGDTQYF
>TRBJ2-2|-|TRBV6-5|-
TGTGCCAGCAGGGTGGGGCCAGGGACCGGGGAGCTGTTTTTT
CASRVGPGTGELFF
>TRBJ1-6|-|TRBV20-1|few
TGCAGTGCTAGTAAAACAGGTGGCACCCTCCACTTT
CSASKTGGTLHF
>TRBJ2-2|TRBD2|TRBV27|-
TGTGCCAGCAGTTTAACCAGGACTAGCGGGAGGGCCAGGAGCACCGGGGAGCTGTTTTTT
CASSLTRTSGRARSTGELFF
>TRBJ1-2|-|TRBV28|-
TGTGCCAGCAGGCCAACTTGGTCGGGTGGCTACACCTTC
CASRPTWSGGYTF
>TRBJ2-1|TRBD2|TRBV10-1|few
TGCGCCACCTCGCGAGCGGGGGGGCCGAGCTCCTACAATGAGCAGTTCTTC
CATSRAGGPSSYNEQFF
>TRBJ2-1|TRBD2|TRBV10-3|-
TGTGCCACTAGACTAGCGGGAGTGGATGAGCAGTTCTTC
CATRLAGVDEQFF
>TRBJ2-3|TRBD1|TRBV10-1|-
TGCGCCAGCAGTCCAAACCCCGACAGGGGAGATACGCAGTATTTT
CASSPNPDRGDTQYF
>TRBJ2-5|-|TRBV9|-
TGTGCCAGCAGCTTTGGGAGCTCGGGTGGGGAGACCCAGTACTTC
CASSFGSSGGETQYF
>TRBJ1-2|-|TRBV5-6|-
TGTGCCAGCAGCTTCCGGACATTTAGCCCGAACTATGGCTACACCTTC
CASSFRTFSPNYGYTF
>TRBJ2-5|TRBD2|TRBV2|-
TGTGCCAGCAGTGAGACTAGCGGGAAAGAGACCCAGTACTTC
CASSETSGKETQYF
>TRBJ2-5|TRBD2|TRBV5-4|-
TGTGCCAGCAGCCCGGGACTAGCGGGGGGGCATGGAGAGACCCAGTACTTC
CASSPGLAGGHGETQYF
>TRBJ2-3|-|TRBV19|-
TGTGCCAGTAGTCCCGGACACACAGATACGCAGTATTTT
CASSPGHTDTQYF
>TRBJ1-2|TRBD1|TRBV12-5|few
TGTGCTAGTGGTTTTACAGGGGATGGCTACACCTTC
CASGFTGDGYTF
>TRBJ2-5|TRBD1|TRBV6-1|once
TGTGCCAGCAGTGGTTTTGCCGGGACAGGGGAAGAGACCCAGTACTTC
CASSGFAGTGEETQYF